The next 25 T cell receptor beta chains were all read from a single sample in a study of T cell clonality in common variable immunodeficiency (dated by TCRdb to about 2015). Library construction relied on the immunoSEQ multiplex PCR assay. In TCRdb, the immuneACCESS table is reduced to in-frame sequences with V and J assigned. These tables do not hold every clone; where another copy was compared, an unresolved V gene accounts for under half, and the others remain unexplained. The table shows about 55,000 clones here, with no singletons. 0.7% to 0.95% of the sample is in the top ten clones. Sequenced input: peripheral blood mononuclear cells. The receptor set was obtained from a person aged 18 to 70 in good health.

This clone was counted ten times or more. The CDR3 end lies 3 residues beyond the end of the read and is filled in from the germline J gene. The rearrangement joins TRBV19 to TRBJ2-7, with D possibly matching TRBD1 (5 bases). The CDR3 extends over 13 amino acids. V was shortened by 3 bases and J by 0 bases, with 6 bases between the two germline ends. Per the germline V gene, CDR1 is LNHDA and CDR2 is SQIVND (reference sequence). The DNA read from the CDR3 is TGTGCCAGTAGTATGACAGACTCCTACGAG. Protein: CASSMTDSYE. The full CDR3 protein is CASSMTDSYEQYF.

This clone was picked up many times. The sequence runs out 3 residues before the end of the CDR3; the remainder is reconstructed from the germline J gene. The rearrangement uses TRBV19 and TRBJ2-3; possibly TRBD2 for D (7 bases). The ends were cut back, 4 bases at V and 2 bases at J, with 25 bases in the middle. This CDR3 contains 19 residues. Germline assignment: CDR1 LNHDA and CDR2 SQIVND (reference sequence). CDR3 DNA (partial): TGTGCCAGTAGTACCTCCGGAGGGGGGGCCTTACGAACCACAGATACG. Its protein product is CASSTSGGGALRTTDT. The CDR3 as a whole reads CASSTSGGGALRTTDTQYF.

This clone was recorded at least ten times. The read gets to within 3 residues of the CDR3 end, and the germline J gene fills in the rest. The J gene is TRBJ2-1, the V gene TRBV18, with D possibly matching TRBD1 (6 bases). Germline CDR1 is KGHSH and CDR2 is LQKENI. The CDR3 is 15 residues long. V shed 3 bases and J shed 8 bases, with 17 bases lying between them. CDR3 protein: CASSPSQGNYDEQFF. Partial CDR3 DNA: TGTGCCAGCTCACCTTCACAGGGTAATTACGATGAG.

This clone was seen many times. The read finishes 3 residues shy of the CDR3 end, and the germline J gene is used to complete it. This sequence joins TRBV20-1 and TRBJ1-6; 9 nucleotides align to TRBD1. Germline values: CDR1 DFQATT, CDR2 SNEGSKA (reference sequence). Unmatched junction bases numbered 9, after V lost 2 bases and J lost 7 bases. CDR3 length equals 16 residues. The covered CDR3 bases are TGCAGTGCTAGACCTGAAACAGGGGGCGAAAATTCACCC. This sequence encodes CSARPETGGENSP. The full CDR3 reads CSARPETGGENSPLHF.

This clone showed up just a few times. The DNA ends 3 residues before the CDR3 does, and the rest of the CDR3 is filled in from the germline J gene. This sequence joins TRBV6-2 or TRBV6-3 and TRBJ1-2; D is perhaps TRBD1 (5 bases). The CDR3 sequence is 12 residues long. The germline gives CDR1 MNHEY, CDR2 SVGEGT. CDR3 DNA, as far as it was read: TGTGCCAGCAGCCGTCAGGGAACCGAC. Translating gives CASSRQGTD. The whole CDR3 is CASSRQGTDYTF.

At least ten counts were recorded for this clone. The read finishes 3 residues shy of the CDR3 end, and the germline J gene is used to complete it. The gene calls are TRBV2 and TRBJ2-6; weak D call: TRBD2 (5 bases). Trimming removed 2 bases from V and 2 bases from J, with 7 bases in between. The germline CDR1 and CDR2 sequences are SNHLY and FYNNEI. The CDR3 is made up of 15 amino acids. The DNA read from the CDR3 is TGTGCCAGCAGTGAATCCGGGGCTGGGGCCAACGTC. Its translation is CASSESGAGANV. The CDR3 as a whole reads CASSESGAGANVLTF. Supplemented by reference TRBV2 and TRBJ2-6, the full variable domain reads EPEVTQTPSHQVTQMGQEVILRCVPISNHLYFYWYRQILGQKVEFLVSFYNNEISEKSEIFDDQFSVERPDGSNFTLKIRSTKLEDSAMYFCASSESGAGANVLTFGAGSRLTVL.

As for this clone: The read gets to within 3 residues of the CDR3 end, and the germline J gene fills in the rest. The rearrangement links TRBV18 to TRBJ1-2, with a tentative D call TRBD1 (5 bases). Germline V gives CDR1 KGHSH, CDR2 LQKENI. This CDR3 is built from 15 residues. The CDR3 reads CASSPFLGGTHDYTF. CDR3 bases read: TGTGCCAGCTCACCTTTCCTCGGGGGAACCCACGAC.

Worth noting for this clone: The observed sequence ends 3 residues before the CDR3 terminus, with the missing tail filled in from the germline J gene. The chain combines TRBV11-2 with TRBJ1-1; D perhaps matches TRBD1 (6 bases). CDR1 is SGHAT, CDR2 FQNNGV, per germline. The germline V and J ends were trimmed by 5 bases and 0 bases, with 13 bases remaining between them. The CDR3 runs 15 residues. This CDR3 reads CASSPSGDLNTEAFF. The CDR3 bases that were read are TGTGCCAGCAGCCCGTCAGGGGACCTGAACACTGAA.

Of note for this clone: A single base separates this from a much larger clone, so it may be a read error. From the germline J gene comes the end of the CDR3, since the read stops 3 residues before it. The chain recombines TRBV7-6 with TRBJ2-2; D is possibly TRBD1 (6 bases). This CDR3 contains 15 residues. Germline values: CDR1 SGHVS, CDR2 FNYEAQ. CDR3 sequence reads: CASSQGHGGANVLFF. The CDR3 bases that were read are TGTGCCAGCAGCCAGGGACACGGTGGGGCCAACGTG.

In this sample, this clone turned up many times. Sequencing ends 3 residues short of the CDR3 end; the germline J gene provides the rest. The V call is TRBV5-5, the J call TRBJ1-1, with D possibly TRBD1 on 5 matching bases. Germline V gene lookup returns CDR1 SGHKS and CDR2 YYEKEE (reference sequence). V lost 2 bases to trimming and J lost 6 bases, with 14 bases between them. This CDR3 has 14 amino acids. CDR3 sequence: CASSLSVRDAEAFF. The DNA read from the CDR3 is TGTGCCAGCAGCTTATCTGTCAGGGATGCTGAA.

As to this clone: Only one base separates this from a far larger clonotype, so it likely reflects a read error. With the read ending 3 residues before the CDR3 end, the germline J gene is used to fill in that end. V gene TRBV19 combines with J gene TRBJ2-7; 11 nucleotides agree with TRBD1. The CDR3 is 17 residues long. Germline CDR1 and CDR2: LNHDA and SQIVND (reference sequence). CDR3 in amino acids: CASNILPGQGVAYEQYF. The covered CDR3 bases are TGTGCCAGTAATATACTACCGGGACAGGGGGTAGCCTACGAG.

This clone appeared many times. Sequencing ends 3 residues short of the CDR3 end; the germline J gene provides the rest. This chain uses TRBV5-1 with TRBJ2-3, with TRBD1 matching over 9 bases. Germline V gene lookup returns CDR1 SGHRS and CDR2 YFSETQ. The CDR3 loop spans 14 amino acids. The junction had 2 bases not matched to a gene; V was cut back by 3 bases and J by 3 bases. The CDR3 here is CASSSDRGTDTQYF. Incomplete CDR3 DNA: TGCGCCAGCAGCTCGGACAGGGGTACAGATACG.

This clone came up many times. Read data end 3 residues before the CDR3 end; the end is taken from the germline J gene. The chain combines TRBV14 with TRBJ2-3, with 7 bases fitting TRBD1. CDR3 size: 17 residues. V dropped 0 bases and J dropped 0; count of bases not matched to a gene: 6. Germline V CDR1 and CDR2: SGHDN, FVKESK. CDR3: CASSQELYRGSTDTQYF. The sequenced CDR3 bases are TGTGCCAGCAGCCAAGAGTTGTACAGGGGAAGCACAGATACG.

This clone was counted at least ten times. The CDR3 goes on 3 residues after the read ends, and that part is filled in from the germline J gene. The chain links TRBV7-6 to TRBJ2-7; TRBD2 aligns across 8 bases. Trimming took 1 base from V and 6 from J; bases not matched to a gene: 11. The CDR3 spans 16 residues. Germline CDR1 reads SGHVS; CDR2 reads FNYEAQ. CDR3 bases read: TGTGCCAGCAGCTTAGGAGAAGGGACTAGTCTGGGCGAG. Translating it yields CASSLGEGTSLGE. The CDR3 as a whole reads CASSLGEGTSLGEQYF.

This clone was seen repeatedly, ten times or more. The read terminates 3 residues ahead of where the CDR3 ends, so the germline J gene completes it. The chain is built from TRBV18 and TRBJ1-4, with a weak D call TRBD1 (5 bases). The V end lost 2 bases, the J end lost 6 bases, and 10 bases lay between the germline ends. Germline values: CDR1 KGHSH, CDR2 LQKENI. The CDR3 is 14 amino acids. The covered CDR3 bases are TGTGCCAGCTCACCAGGGGCGAGGCATGAAAAA. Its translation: CASSPGARHEK. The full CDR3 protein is CASSPGARHEKLFF.

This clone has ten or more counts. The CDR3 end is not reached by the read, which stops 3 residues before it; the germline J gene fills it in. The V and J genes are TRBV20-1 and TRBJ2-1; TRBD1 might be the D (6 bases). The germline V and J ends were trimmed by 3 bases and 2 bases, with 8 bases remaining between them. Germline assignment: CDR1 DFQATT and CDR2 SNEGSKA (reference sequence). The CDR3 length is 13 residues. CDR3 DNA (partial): TGCAGTGCTAGTCAGGGGCCCTACAATGAG. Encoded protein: CSASQGPYNE. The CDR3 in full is CSASQGPYNEQFF.

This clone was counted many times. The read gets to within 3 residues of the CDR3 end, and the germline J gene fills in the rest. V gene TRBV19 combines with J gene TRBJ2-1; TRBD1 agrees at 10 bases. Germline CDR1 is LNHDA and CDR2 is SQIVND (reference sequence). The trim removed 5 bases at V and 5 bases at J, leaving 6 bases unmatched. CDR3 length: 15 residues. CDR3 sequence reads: CASSPRDRGNNEQFF. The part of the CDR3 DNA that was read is TGTGCCAGTAGTCCGAGGGACAGGGGAAACAATGAG.

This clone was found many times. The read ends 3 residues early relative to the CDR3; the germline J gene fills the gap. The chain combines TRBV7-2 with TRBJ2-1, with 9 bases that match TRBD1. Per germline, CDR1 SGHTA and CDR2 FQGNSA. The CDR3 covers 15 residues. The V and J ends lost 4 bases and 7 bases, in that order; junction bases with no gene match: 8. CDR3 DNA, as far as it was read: TGTGCCAGCAGCTCGTCGGGACAGGGCGGAAATGAG. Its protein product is CASSSSGQGGNE. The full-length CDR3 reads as CASSSSGQGGNEQFF.

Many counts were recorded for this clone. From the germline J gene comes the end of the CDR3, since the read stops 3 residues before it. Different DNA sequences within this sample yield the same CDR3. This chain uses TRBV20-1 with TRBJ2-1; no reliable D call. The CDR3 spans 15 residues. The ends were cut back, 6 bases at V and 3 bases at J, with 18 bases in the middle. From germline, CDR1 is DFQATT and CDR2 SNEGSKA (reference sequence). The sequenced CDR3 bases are TGCAGTGCACCGAGGCAGGAGCTTCTCTACAATGAG. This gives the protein CSAPRQELLYNE. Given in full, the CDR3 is CSAPRQELLYNEQFF.

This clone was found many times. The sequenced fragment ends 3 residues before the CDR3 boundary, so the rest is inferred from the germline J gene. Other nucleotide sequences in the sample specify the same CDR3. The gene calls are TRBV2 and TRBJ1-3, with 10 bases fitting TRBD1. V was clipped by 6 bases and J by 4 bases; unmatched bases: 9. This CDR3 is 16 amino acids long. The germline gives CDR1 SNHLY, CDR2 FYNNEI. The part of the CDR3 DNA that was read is TGTGCCAGCAGCGACCAAGACAGGGGGCCAGGAAACACC. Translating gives CASSDQDRGPGNT. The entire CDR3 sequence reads CASSDQDRGPGNTIYF.

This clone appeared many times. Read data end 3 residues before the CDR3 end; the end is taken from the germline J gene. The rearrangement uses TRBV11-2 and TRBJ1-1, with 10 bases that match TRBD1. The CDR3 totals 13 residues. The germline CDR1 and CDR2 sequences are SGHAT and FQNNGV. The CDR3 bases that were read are TGTGCCAGCAGCCCAGGACAGGGGGTACGA. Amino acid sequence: CASSPGQGVR. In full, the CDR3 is CASSPGQGVRAFF.

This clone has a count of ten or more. CDR3 loop: CASPKLAGSYNEQFF. CDR3 bases read: TGTGCCAGCCCAAAGCTAGCGGGGTCTTACAATGAG. The chain links TRBV18 to TRBJ2-1; TRBD2 agrees at 9 bases. The CDR3 goes on 3 residues after the read ends, and that part is filled in from the germline J gene. CDR3 length: 15 residues. From germline, CDR1 is KGHSH and CDR2 LQKENI. Trimming cost V 8 bases and J 4 bases; bases outside gene matches: 9.

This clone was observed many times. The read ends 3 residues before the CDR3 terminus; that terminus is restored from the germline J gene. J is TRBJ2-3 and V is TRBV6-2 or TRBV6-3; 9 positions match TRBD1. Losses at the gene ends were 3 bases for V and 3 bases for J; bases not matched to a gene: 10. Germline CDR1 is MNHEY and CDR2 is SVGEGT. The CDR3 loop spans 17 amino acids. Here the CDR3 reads CASSYPTGGIRTDTQYF. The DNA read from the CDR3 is TGTGCCAGCAGTTATCCCACAGGGGGCATTAGGACAGATACG.

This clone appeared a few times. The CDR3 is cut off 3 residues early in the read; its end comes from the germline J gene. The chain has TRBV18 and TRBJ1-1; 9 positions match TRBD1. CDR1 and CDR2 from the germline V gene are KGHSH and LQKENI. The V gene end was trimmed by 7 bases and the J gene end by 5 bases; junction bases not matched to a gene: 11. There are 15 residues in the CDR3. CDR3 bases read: TGTGCCAGCTATAAACCGGGACAGGGAATTACTGAA. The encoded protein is CASYKPGQGITE. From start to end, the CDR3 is CASYKPGQGITEAFF.

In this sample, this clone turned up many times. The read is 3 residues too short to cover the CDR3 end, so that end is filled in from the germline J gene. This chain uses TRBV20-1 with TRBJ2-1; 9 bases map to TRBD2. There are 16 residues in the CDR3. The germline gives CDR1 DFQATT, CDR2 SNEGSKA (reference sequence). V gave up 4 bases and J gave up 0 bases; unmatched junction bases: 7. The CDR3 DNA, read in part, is TGCAGTGCTAAATCCGGGACTAGCAGCTCCTACAATGAG. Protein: CSAKSGTSSSYNE. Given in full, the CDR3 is CSAKSGTSSSYNEQFF.